This TCR beta chain was identified in a study of CD8+ T cells in alopecia areata. Study outcomes and limitations: For lesional scalp, especially alopecia totalis/universalis, clonality was higher than in normal scalp.

In each case, RNA was isolated and then reverse transcribed into cDNA as the sequencing template. Here immunoSEQ multiplex PCR was the method, and the copy in TCRdb shows in-frame clones only, minus some. The data show some 180,000 clones, with roughly 53% seen just once and approximately 10% held by the top ten. Noted treatment: oral pan-JAK inhibitor, 5-10 mg twice daily. Sampling of alopecia areata patients yielded lesional scalp punch biopsies as well as peripheral blood. A word on this clone: Its specificity is not known.

This receptor was identified in a human donor with alopecia areata. This material consisted of CD8+ T cells sorted from blood, taken at week 24, from a patient treated with tofacitinib.

The CDR3 DNA reads TGTGCCAGCAGCGGCTCCACTAGTGCTGAGCAGTTCTTC. This gives the protein CASSGSTSAEQFF. The chain joins TRBV14 to TRBJ2-1; TRBD2 might be the D (5 bases). V was cut by 5 bases and J by 9 bases, with 14 bases left in between. The CDR3 totals 13 residues. Germline V CDR1 and CDR2: SGHDN, FVKESK.